This T cell receptor beta chain was recorded in a study of blood T cell repertoires in COVID-19. Germline V CDR1 and CDR2: SNHLY, FYNNEI. V lost 3 bases, J lost 4 bases, and 13 bases lay in between. This CDR3 comprises 14 residues. In the source study's methods: How many nucleated cells were present was estimated from reference gene primer amplification. Libraries were prepared by immunoSEQ multiplex PCR; TCRdb keeps only in-frame clonotypes and omits some of them. That table is the source of V, J and clone size, and D and trimming were worked out from the DNA. The sample includes 100,000 to 120,000 clones, over 65% of them seen just once. There are a few counts of this clone.

J is TRBJ2-7 and V is TRBV2; D possibly corresponds to TRBD2 (5 bases). The clonotype was recovered from an elderly woman with acute or convalescent COVID-19. Sequenced input: peripheral blood. The CDR3 DNA reads as TGTGCCAGCAGTGACGAAGGAGGATTATACGAGCAGTACTTC. It is translated as CASSDEGGLYEQYF. Supplemented by reference TRBV2 and TRBJ2-7, the full variable domain reads EPEVTQTPSHQVTQMGQEVILRCVPISNHLYFYWYRQILGQKVEFLVSFYNNEISEKSEIFDDQFSVERPDGSNFTLKIRSTKLEDSAMYFCASSDEGGLYEQYFGPGTRLTVT.